This note documents a single TCR beta chain sequence. This entry is derived from a study of early stage breast cancer tumors. CDR1 and CDR2 (germline): MDHEN, SYDVKM. The CDR3 sequence is 13 residues long. V gave up 5 bases and J gave up 9 bases; unmatched junction bases: 7. Produced via immunoSEQ multiplex PCR; TCRdb's table is partial and in-frame only. This sample has about 72,000 clones; 79% occur once, and the top ten carry roughly 3.5%. Sequencing was done on a sample of blood. The TCR was taken from a person in their 60s with breast cancer. The V gene is TRBV28, the J gene TRBJ2-1; 7 bases map to TRBD2. The CDR3 is CASSRAGVGEQFF. CDR3 coding DNA: TGTGCCAGCAGTAGGGCGGGAGTTGGTGAGCAGTTCTTC.